This T cell receptor (beta chain) derives from a study of T cells in Graves' hyperthyroidism and ophthalmopathy. General study points: Among clonotypes expanded in thyroid above 0.001, most were also found in blood.

The TCR beta CDR3 regions underwent amplification using RNA transcripts as the source. HTBI primers were the set used in a first-round RT-PCR of the TCR CDR3. TCRdb reanalysed the multiplex PCR reads using MiXCR and keeps one entry per CDR3 protein. There are about 560,000 distinct CDR3 sequences in the sample; around 15% occur only once, and roughly 13% lies in the top ten. This clonotype was observed at least ten times. The antigen is not known. Germline lookup yields CDR1 DFQATT and CDR2 SNEGSKA (reference sequence). The ends were cut back, 6 bases at V and 0 bases at J, with 9 bases in the middle. The CDR3 spans 13 residues.

V usage is TRBV20-1 and J usage is TRBJ2-1; no firm D call. The sequenced sample consisted of blood. This clonotype originated in a woman aged 35 to 49 with Graves' hyperthyroidism. The CDR3 bases are TGCAGTGCCGGTTTTGTCTCCTACAATGAGCAGTTCTTC. Translating it yields CSAGFVSYNEQFF.